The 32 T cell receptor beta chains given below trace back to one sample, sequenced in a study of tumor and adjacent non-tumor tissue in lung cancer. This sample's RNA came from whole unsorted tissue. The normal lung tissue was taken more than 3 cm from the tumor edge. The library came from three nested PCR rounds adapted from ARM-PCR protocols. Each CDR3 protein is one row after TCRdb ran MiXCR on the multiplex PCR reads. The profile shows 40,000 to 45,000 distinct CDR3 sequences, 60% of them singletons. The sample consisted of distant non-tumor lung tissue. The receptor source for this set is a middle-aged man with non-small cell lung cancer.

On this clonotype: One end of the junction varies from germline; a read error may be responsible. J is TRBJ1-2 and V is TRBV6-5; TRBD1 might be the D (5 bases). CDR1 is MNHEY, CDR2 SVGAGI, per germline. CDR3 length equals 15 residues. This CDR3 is CASSPSITPFGDYIF. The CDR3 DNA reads TGTGCCAGCAGTCCCTCAATAACCCCTTTCGGGGACTACATCTTC.

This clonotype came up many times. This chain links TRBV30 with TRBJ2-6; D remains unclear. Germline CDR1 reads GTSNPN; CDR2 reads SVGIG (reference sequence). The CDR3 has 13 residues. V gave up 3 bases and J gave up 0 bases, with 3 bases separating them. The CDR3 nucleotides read TGTGCCTGGAGGAGCTCTGGGGCCAACGTCCTGACTTTC. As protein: CAWRSSGANVLTF.

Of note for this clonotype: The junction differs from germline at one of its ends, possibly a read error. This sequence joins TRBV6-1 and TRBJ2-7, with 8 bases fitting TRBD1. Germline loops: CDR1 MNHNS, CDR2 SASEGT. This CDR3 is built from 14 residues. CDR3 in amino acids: CTSNPGQGPYEQYF. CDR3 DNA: TGTACCAGCAATCCCGGACAGGGCCCCTACGAGCAATACTTC.

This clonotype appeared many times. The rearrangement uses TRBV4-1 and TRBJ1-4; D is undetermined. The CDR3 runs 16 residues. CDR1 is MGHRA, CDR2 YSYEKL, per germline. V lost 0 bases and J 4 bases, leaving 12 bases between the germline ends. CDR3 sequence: CASSQDRGPGNEKLFF. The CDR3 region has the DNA TGCGCCAGCAGCCAAGATCGCGGACCCGGTAATGAAAAACTGTTTTTT.

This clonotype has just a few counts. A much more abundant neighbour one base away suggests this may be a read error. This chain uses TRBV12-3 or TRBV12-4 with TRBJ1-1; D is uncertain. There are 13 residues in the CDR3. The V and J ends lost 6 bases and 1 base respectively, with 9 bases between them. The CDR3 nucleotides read TGTGCCAGCAGGCCTGACGGGAACACTGAAGCTTTCTTT. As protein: CASRPDGNTEAFF.

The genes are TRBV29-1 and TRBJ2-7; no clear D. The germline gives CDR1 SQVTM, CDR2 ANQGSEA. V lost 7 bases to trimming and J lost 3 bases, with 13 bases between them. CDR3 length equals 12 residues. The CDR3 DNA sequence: TGCAGCGGGAGAACGGGCCACTACGAGCAGTACTTC. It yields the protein CSGRTGHYEQYF.

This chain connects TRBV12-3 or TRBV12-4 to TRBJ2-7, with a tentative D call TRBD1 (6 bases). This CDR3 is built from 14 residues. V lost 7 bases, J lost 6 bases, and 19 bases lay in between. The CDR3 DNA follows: TGTGCCAGCACCCGGGACACGGGGTCATTCGAGCAGTACTTC. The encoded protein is CASTRDTGSFEQYF.

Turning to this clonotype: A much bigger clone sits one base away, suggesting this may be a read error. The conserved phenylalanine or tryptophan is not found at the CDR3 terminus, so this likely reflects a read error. CDR3 sequence reads: CASSLPQGANEKLFS. The CDR3 DNA reads as TGTGCCAGCAGCTTACCCCAGGGAGCTAATGAAAAACTGTTTTCT. The chain uses TRBV7-9 and TRBJ1-4; maybe TRBD1 (5 bases). V lost 2 bases and J lost 3, with 10 bases in between. The CDR3 length is 15 residues. CDR1 is SEHNR, CDR2 FQNEAQ, per germline (reference sequence).

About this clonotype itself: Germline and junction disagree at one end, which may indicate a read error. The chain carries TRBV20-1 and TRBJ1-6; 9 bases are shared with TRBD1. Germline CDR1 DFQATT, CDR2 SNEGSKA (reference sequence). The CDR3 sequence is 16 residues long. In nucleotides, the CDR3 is TGCAGTGCTAGACCGGGACAGGGCCCCTATATTTCACCCCTCCACTTT. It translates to CSARPGQGPYISPLHF.

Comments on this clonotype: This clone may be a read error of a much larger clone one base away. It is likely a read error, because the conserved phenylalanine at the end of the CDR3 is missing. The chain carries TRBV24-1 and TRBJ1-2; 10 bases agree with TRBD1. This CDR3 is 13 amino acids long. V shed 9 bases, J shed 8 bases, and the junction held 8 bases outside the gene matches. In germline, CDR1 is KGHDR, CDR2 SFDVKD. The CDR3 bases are TGTGCCACCCGGGGACAGGGGATTCACGGCTACACCTTA. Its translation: CATRGQGIHGYTL.

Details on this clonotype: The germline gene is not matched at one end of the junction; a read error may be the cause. The CDR3 DNA sequence: TGTACCAGCACCGGGACACTGAACACCGGGGAGCTTTTTTTT. This translates into CTSTGTLNTGELFF. The chain couples TRBV5-8 to TRBJ2-2; tentatively, D is TRBD1 (6 bases). CDR1 and CDR2 from the germline V gene are SGHTS and YDEGEE. The CDR3 contains 14 residues.

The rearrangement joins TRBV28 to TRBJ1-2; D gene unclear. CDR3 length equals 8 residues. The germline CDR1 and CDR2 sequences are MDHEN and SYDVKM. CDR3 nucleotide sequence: TGTGGCCATGGGGACTACACCTTC. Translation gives CGHGDYTF.

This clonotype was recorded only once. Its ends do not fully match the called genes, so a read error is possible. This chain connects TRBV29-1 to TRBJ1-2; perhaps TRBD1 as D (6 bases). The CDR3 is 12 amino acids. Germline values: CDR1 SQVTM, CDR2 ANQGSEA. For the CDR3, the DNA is TGCAACGTAATAACAGGGACCTATGACTACACCTTC. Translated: CNVITGTYDYTF.

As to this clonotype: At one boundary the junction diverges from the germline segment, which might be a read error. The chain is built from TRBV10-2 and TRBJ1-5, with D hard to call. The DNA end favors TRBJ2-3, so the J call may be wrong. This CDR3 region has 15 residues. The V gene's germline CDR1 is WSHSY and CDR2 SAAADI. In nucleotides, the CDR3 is TGCGCCATCAGTGAGTCGACTCTTAGCAATCAGTCCCAGTATTTT. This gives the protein CAISESTLSNQSQYF.

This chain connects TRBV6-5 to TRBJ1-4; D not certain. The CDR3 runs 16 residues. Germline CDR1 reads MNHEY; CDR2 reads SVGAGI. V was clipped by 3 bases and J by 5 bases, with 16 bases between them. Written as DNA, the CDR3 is TGTGCCAGCAGTTATCGCCCCTGGATAGGGAATGAAAAACTGTTTTTT. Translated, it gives CASSYRPWIGNEKLFF.

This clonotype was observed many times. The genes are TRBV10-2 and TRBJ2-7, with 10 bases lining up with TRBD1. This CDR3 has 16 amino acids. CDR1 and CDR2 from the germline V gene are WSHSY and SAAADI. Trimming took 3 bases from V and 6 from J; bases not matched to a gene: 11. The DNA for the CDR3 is TGCGCCAGCAGTGAAGGTCCCGGGACAGGGGACTTCGAGCAGTACTTC. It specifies CASSEGPGTGDFEQYF.

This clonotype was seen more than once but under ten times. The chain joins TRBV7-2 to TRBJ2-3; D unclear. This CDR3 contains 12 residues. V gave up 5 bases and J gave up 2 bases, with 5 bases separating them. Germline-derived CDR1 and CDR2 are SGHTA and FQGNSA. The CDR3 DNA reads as TGTGCCAGCAGCGCCTACACAGATACGCAGTATTTT. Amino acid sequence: CASSAYTDTQYF.

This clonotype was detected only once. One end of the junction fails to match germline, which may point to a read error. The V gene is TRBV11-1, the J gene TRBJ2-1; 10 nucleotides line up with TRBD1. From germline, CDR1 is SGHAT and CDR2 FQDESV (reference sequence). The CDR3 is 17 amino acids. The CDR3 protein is CASSSGQGSGSYDVQFF. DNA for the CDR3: TGTGCAAGCAGCTCGGGACAGGGGAGCGGCTCCTACGATGTGCAGTTCTTC.

The CDR3 reads CATSDRLDRGSGRVDSQETQYF. The CDR3 DNA is TGTGCCACCAGTGATCGACTTGACAGGGGTAGCGGGAGAGTGGATTCGCAAGAGACCCAGTACTTC. The rearrangement links TRBV24-1 to TRBJ2-5; D is possibly TRBD2 (9 bases). Trimming shortened V by 3 bases and J by 2 bases, and 33 bases separated the two germline ends. Per the germline V gene, CDR1 is KGHDR and CDR2 is SFDVKD. CDR3 length equals 22 residues.

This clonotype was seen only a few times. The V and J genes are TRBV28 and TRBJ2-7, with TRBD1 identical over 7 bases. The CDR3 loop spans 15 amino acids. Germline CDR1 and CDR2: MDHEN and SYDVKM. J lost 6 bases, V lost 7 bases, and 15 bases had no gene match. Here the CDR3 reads CASTWGLTGAGEQYF. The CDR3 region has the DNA TGTGCCAGCACCTGGGGCCTCACAGGGGCTGGCGAGCAGTACTTC.

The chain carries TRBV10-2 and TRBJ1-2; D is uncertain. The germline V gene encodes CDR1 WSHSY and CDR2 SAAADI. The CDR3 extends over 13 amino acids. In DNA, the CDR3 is TGCCCCAACAGTGAGGACGGGAACTATGGCTACACCTTC. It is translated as CPNSEDGNYGYTF.

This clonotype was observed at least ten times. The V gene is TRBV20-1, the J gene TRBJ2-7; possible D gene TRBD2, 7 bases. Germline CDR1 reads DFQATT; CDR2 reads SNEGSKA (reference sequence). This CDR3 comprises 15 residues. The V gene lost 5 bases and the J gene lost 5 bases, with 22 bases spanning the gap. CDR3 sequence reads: CSAGAGVTGGNEQYF. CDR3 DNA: TGCAGTGCTGGGGCAGGGGTCACGGGAGGCAACGAGCAGTACTTC.

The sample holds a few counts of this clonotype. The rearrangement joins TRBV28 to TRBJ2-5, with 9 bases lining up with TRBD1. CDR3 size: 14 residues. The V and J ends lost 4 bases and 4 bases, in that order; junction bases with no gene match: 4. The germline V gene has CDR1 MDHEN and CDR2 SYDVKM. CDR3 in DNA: TGTGCCAGCAGTTCGCGGACAGGGGTAGAGACCCAGTACTTC. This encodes CASSSRTGVETQYF.

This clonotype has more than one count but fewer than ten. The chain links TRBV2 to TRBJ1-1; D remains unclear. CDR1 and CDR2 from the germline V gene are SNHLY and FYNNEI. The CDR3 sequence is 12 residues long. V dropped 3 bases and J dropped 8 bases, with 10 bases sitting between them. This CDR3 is CASSEEGYEAFF. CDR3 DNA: TGTGCCAGCAGTGAGGAAGGGTACGAAGCTTTCTTT.

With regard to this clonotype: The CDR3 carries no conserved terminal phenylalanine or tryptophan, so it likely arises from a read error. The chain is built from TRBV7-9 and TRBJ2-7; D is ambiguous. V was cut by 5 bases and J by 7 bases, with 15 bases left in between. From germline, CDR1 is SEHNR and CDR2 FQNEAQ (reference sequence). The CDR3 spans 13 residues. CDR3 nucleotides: TGTGCCAGCAGCCCCCGCTTGGGTTCGGAGCAGTACCTC. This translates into CASSPRLGSEQYL.

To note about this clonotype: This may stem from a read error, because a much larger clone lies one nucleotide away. The CDR3 sequence is CARSLEVSQLISF. In DNA, the CDR3 is TGTGCCAGGAGCTTAGAAGTCTCCCAATTGATCTCTTTT. V is TRBV7-9 and J is TRBJ2-3; D uncertain. Germline lookup yields CDR1 SEHNR and CDR2 FQNEAQ (reference sequence). The CDR3 sequence is 13 residues long.

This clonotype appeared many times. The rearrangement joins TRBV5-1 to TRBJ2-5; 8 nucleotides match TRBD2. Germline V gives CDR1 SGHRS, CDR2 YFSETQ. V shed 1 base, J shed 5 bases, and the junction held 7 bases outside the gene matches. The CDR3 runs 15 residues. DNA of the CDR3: TGCGCCAGCAGCTTGTTTCAGCGGGAGAGGGAGACCCAGTACTTC. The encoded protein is CASSLFQRERETQYF.

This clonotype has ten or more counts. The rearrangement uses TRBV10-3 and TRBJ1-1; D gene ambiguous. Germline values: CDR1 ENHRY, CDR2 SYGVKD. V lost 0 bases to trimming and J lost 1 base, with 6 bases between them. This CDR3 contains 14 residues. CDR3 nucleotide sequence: TGTGCCATCAGTGAGTCTAACGGGAACACTGAAGCTTTCTTT. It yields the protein CAISESNGNTEAFF.

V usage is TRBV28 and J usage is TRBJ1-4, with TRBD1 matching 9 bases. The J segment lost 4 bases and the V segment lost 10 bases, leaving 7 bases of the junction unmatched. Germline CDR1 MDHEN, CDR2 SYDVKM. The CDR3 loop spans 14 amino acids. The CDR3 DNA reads TGTGCCAACACCTCGGGACAGGGTAATGAAAAACTGTTTTTT. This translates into CANTSGQGNEKLFF.

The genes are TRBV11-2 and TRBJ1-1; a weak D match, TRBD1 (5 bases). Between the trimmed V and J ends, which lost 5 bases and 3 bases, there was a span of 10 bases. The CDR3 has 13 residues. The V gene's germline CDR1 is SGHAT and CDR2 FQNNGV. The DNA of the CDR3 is TGTGCCAGCAGCATCCAGGGATACACTGAAGCTTTCTTT. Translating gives CASSIQGYTEAFF.

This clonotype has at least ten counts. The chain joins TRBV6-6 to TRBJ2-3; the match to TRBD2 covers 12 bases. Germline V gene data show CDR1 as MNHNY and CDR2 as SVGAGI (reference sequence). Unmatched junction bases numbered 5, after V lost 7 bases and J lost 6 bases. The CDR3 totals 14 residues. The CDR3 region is CASILGLAGDTQYF. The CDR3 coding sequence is TGTGCCAGCATATTAGGACTAGCGGGGGATACGCAGTATTTT.

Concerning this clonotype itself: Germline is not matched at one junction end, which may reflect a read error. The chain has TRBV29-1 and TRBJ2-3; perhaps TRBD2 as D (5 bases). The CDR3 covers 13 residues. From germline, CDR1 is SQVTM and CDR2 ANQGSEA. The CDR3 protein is CSVELLSTDMQYF. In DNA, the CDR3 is TGTAGCGTGGAACTCCTTAGCACAGATATGCAGTATTTT.